Listed here are 6 T cell receptor beta chains from one sample, sequenced in a study of T cells in Graves' hyperthyroidism and ophthalmopathy. Amplification yielded TCR beta CDR3 regions, with RNA transcripts as the source. Initially, a first-round RT-PCR of the TCR CDR3 employed the HTBI primer set. A single record per CDR3 protein comes from TCRdb applying MiXCR to the multiplex PCR reads. The sample shows 500,000 to 600,000 distinct CDR3 sequences, around 45% of them seen only once. The specimen was peripheral blood or thyroid tissue (not recorded which). The receptor source for this set is a woman aged 18-29 years with Graves' hyperthyroidism.

This clonotype was counted a few times. This chain connects TRBV12-3 or TRBV12-4 to TRBJ2-7; D may correspond to TRBD1 or TRBD2 (5 bases each). With 6 bases removed from V and 9 bases from J, the gap between germline ends came to 24 bases. The CDR3 consists of 15 residues. This chain's CDR3 is CASSPLSGPPAWQYF. The DNA for the CDR3 is TGTGCCAGCAGCCCTCTGTCGGGACCCCCAGCCTGGCAGTACTTC.

The rearrangement links TRBV2 to TRBJ2-7; D possibly corresponds to TRBD1 (5 bases). CDR3 length equals 13 residues. Germline V gene sequence: CDR1 SNHLY, CDR2 FYNNEI. V shed 4 bases and J shed 6 bases, with 13 bases lying between them. CDR3 residues: CASSGWAQGEQYF. The CDR3 DNA sequence: TGTGCCAGCAGTGGTTGGGCTCAGGGCGAGCAGTACTTC.

This clonotype was found many times. The chain recombines TRBV7-6 with TRBJ1-1, with D uncertain. The V end was cut by 5 bases, the J end by 1 base, with 11 bases between. The germline gives CDR1 SGHVS, CDR2 FNYEAQ. The CDR3 contains 14 residues. The DNA for the CDR3 is TGTGCCAGCAGCCCCCCGGTGGAGAACACTGAAGCTTTCTTT. Translation gives CASSPPVENTEAFF.

The DNA for the CDR3 is TGTGCCAGCAGCTTAGATCGGGGGAATAATTCACCCCTCCACTTT. This codes for CASSLDRGNNSPLHF. The V and J genes are TRBV7-2 and TRBJ1-6; a possible D gene is TRBD1 (5 bases). Germline-derived CDR1 and CDR2 are SGHTA and FQGNSA. There are 15 residues in the CDR3. Trimming shortened V by 1 base and J by 5 bases, and 9 bases separated the two germline ends.

The V gene is TRBV7-8, the J gene TRBJ1-2; TRBD1 might be the D (5 bases). This CDR3 contains 13 residues. The V gene lost 2 bases and the J gene lost 4 bases, with 8 bases spanning the gap. CDR1 and CDR2 (germline): SGHVS, FQNEAQ. The CDR3 DNA is TGTGCCAGCAGCTTATCGGGGCTCTATGGCTACACCTTC. Translated: CASSLSGLYGYTF.

J is TRBJ1-5 and V is TRBV20-1, with D perhaps TRBD1 (5 bases). Germline loops: CDR1 DFQATT, CDR2 SNEGSKA (reference sequence). The CDR3 has 12 residues. V was trimmed by 3 bases and J by 6 bases, leaving 9 bases between them. The CDR3, as DNA: TGCAGTGCTAGGCCTGGGGGTCAGCCCCAGCATTTT. It encodes CSARPGGQPQHF.